These 27 T cell receptor beta chains were all obtained from the same sample, sequenced in a study of cytomegalovirus exposure and HLA in healthy donors. Sequencing used immunoSEQ multiplex PCR; TCRdb keeps in-frame clones, though not all of them. The sample records about 220,000 clones, just over 85% being singletons. Material for sequencing was PBMCs. Source of these receptors: a woman between 18 and 30 years old in good health and CMV-seronegative.

The chain recombines TRBV9 with TRBJ2-3, with 8 bases identical to TRBD2. Looked up from germline, CDR1 is SGDLS and CDR2 is YYNGEE. The CDR3 covers 15 residues. Trimming cost V 4 bases and J 2 bases; bases outside gene matches: 6. DNA of the CDR3: TGTGCCAGCAGCTTAGAGCGGGAGCCCACAGATACGCAGTATTTT. Amino acid sequence: CASSLEREPTDTQYF.

The chain couples TRBV5-4 to TRBJ2-4; 9 bases line up with TRBD1. The CDR3 is made up of 16 amino acids. Germline V gene sequence: CDR1 SGHNT, CDR2 YYREEE (reference sequence). With 2 bases clipped from V and 7 bases from J, the junction kept 10 bases outside the gene matches. CDR3 in amino acids: CASSFGLNRGLNIQYF. The DNA of the CDR3 is TGTGCCAGCAGCTTTGGATTAAACAGGGGGCTTAACATTCAGTACTTC. Based on the CDR3 plus reference TRBV5-4 and TRBJ2-4, the full variable domain is ETGVTQSPTHLIKTRGQQVTLRCSSQSGHNTVSWYQQALGQGPQFIFQYYREEENGRGNFPPRFSGLQFPNYSSELNVNALELDDSALYLCASSFGLNRGLNIQYFGAGTRLSVL.

The CDR3 sequence is CASSYKTSGSVNEQFF. Here the CDR3 DNA reads TGTGCCAGCAGCTATAAGACTAGCGGGAGTGTGAATGAGCAGTTCTTC. The chain couples TRBV4-2 to TRBJ2-1; 12 bases line up with TRBD2. Germline V gene lookup returns CDR1 LGHNA and CDR2 YNFKEQ. The CDR3 is made up of 16 amino acids. J was trimmed by 7 bases and V by 5 bases; bases with no gene match: 9.

The chain employs TRBV19 and TRBJ2-6, with 9 bases lining up with TRBD1. The CDR3 is 15 amino acids. V lost 6 bases to trimming and J lost 0 bases; unmatched junction nucleotides: 0. Germline lookup yields CDR1 LNHDA and CDR2 SQIVND (reference sequence). The CDR3 protein is CASRDRGSGANVLTF. As DNA, the CDR3 is TGTGCCAGTAGGGACAGGGGCTCTGGGGCCAACGTCCTGACTTTC.

Notes on this clone: At one of its ends the junction is not consistent with the germline gene, which may arise from a read error. The chain carries TRBV2 and TRBJ1-2, with 8 bases fitting TRBD1. This CDR3 comprises 14 residues. CDR1 and CDR2 from the germline V gene are SNHLY and FYNNEI. In DNA form, the CDR3 reads TGTGCCGGCAGTCCCGGACAGGGAAGCTATGGCTACACCTTC. Encoded protein: CAGSPGQGSYGYTF. The full variable domain, with the rest looked up from reference TRBV2 and TRBJ1-2, is EPEVTQTPSHQVTQMGQEVILRCVPISNHLYFYWYRQILGQKVEFLVSFYNNEISEKSEIFDDQFSVERPDGSNFTLKIRSTKLEDSAMYFCAGSPGQGSYGYTFGSGTRLTVV.

This chain joins TRBV28 and TRBJ1-2, with D maybe TRBD1 (5 bases). The CDR3 consists of 16 residues. The germline gives CDR1 MDHEN, CDR2 SYDVKM. V shed 7 bases and J shed 5 bases, with 23 bases lying between them. The CDR3 nucleotides read TGTGCCAGCACCCGCGCCGGGGCGGGGGAGGATTATGGCTACACCTTC. The encoded protein is CASTRAGAGEDYGYTF.

The CDR3 is CASSFIQGETQYF. The CDR3 DNA sequence: TGTGCCAGCAGCTTTATTCAGGGAGAGACCCAGTACTTC. The chain uses TRBV7-9 and TRBJ2-5, with D possibly being TRBD1 (5 bases). CDR1 is SEHNR and CDR2 is FQNEAQ in the germline V gene (reference sequence). This CDR3 contains 13 residues. The germline V and J ends were trimmed by 3 bases and 4 bases, with 9 bases remaining between them.

The genes are TRBV5-1 and TRBJ2-7, with TRBD1 identical over 10 bases. From germline, CDR1 is SGHRS and CDR2 YFSETQ. The CDR3 totals 14 residues. J was trimmed by 3 bases and V by 6 bases; bases with no gene match: 6. This CDR3 is CASNTGQGNYEQYF. CDR3 coding DNA: TGCGCCAGCAACACGGGACAGGGGAACTACGAGCAGTACTTC.

This chain connects TRBV5-1 to TRBJ2-3; D uncertain. V lost 1 base and J 2 bases, leaving 20 bases between the germline ends. The CDR3 consists of 18 residues. The germline V gene encodes CDR1 SGHRS and CDR2 YFSETQ. The CDR3: CASSLSSTSKLATDTQYF. CDR3 nucleotides: TGCGCCAGCAGCTTGTCCAGTACGTCCAAATTAGCCACAGATACGCAGTATTTT.

The rearrangement joins TRBV19 to TRBJ1-5, with D possibly TRBD1 on 5 matching bases. The CDR3 has 14 amino acids. Germline values: CDR1 LNHDA, CDR2 SQIVND (reference sequence). V was clipped by 3 bases and J by 4 bases, with 10 bases between them. The CDR3 coding sequence is TGTGCCAGTAGTATCAGGGTGGGTAATCAGCCCCAGCATTTT. Its translation: CASSIRVGNQPQHF.

The J gene is TRBJ2-5, the V gene TRBV29-1; 10 nucleotides agree with TRBD2. Germline V gene lookup returns CDR1 SQVTM and CDR2 ANQGSEA. The ends lost 7 bases at V and 5 bases at J; junction bases unmatched: 4. The CDR3 runs to 12 residues. In nucleotides, the CDR3 is TGCAGCGCTAGCGGGAGAAGCGAGACCCAGTACTTC. This sequence encodes CSASGRSETQYF.

The chain couples TRBV2 to TRBJ2-1; 12 bases line up with TRBD2. Germline values: CDR1 SNHLY, CDR2 FYNNEI. This CDR3 has 14 residues. J was trimmed by 3 bases and V by 8 bases; bases with no gene match: 2. CDR3: CASLTSGSYNEQFF. CDR3 bases: TGTGCCAGCCTGACTAGCGGGAGCTACAATGAGCAGTTCTTC.

The chain employs TRBV27 and TRBJ1-1; D not certain. Trimming pared 5 bases from V and 6 bases from J, leaving 10 bases between. CDR1 and CDR2 (germline): MNHEY, SMNVEV (reference sequence). The length of the CDR3 is 12 residues. The CDR3 sequence is CASSPLGAEAFF. The CDR3 DNA is TGTGCCAGCAGTCCCCTCGGGGCTGAAGCTTTCTTT.

V usage is TRBV11-2 and J usage is TRBJ2-7; possible D gene TRBD2, 5 bases. This CDR3 is built from 17 residues. Trimming left V 0 bases short and J 3 bases short, with 18 bases between. Germline V lookup: CDR1 SGHAT, CDR2 FQNNGV. The CDR3 reads CASSLEPSRTGNYEQYF. The CDR3 nucleotides are TGTGCCAGCAGCTTAGAACCCAGCAGGACCGGGAACTACGAGCAGTACTTC.

The V gene is TRBV28, the J gene TRBJ2-3; D is possibly TRBD1 (6 bases). The CDR3 consists of 16 residues. Looked up from germline, CDR1 is MDHEN and CDR2 is SYDVKM. The V end lost 6 bases, the J end lost 4 bases, and 20 bases lay between the germline ends. For the CDR3, the DNA is TGTGCCAGCAGCCCCCATGGCCAGGGGAATTCAGATACGCAGTATTTT. As protein: CASSPHGQGNSDTQYF.

This clone was counted once. This chain connects TRBV5-1 to TRBJ2-1; D remains ambiguous. Germline V CDR1 and CDR2: SGHRS, YFSETQ. Trimming stripped 0 bases from V and 9 bases from J, with 7 bases between. The CDR3 covers 12 residues. CDR3 in amino acids: CASSLERFEQFF. CDR3 nucleotide sequence: TGCGCCAGCAGCTTGGAGAGGTTTGAGCAGTTCTTC.

V and J are TRBV27 and TRBJ2-1; D not resolved. This CDR3 comprises 15 residues. Germline CDR1 is MNHEY and CDR2 is SMNVEV (reference sequence). V was trimmed by 5 bases and J by 6 bases, leaving 17 bases between them. DNA for the CDR3: TGTGCCAGCAGTACAAGCCCAGACTTGGCCAATGAGCAGTTCTTC. It is translated as CASSTSPDLANEQFF.

The chain has TRBV28 and TRBJ1-5; no reliable D call. CDR1 and CDR2 from the germline V gene are MDHEN and SYDVKM. V dropped 6 bases and J dropped 0 bases, with 27 bases sitting between them. The CDR3 runs to 20 residues. Here the CDR3 DNA reads TGTGCCAGCAGCAAACGGTTCTCGGAGCAGAGCTCCTATAGCAATCAGCCCCAGCATTTT. It specifies CASSKRFSEQSSYSNQPQHF.

This clone was counted only a few times. J is TRBJ1-1 and V is TRBV2; 7 bases are shared with TRBD1. Germline V gene data show CDR1 as SNHLY and CDR2 as FYNNEI. V gave up 7 bases and J gave up 7 bases; unmatched junction bases: 12. The CDR3 is 14 residues long. CDR3 nucleotide sequence: TGTGCCAGCACTGATTGGGACAGATCGAATGAAGCTTTCTTT. Protein sequence: CASTDWDRSNEAFF. The whole variable domain, filled in from reference TRBV2 and TRBJ1-1, reads EPEVTQTPSHQVTQMGQEVILRCVPISNHLYFYWYRQILGQKVEFLVSFYNNEISEKSEIFDDQFSVERPDGSNFTLKIRSTKLEDSAMYFCASTDWDRSNEAFFGQGTRLTVV.

This rearrangement joins TRBV27 to TRBJ2-7, with 7 bases fitting TRBD1. The trim removed 5 bases at V and 4 bases at J, leaving 8 bases unmatched. CDR3 length equals 14 residues. The germline V gene encodes CDR1 MNHEY and CDR2 SMNVEV (reference sequence). The CDR3 DNA is TGTGCCAGCAGTCCCCTGGACAGGATATACGAGCAGTACTTC. It encodes CASSPLDRIYEQYF.

The chain is built from TRBV27 and TRBJ2-3, with D maybe TRBD1 (7 bases). CDR3 length equals 16 residues. V gave up 6 bases and J gave up 1 base, with 17 bases separating them. Germline CDR1 is MNHEY and CDR2 is SMNVEV (reference sequence). The CDR3 here is CASRMRDSIRTDTQYF. CDR3 in DNA: TGTGCCAGCAGGATGCGGGACAGTATCCGCACAGATACGCAGTATTTT.

V and J are TRBV19 and TRBJ2-1; TRBD2 matches 7 bases. The CDR3 consists of 15 residues. CDR1 is LNHDA and CDR2 is SQIVND in the germline V gene (reference sequence). The V gene end was trimmed by 1 base and the J gene end by 0 bases; junction bases not matched to a gene: 0. The CDR3 loop is CASSIGDYSYNEQFF. CDR3 in DNA: TGTGCCAGTAGTATAGGGGACTACTCCTACAATGAGCAGTTCTTC. The variable domain in full, completed from reference TRBV19 and TRBJ2-1, reads DGGITQSPKYLFRKEGQNVTLSCEQNLNHDAMYWYRQDPGQGLRLIYYSQIVNDFQKGDIAEGYSVSREKKESFPLTVTSAQKNPTAFYLCASSIGDYSYNEQFFGPGTRLTVL.

A single count supports this clone. The chain is built from TRBV5-6 and TRBJ2-7; 7 nucleotides align to TRBD1. The trim removed 3 bases at V and 4 bases at J, leaving 4 bases unmatched. Germline-derived CDR1 and CDR2 are SGHDT and YYEEEE. CDR3 length: 13 residues. The CDR3: CASSSGTEYEQYF. The CDR3 DNA reads TGTGCCAGCAGCTCCGGGACAGAGTACGAGCAGTACTTC.

In DNA, the CDR3 is TGTGCCAGTAGAACGACAGGGGTGAACACTGAAGCTTTCTTT. It is translated as CASRTTGVNTEAFF. V gene TRBV19 combines with J gene TRBJ1-1, with TRBD1 identical over 8 bases. V shed 6 bases and J 0 bases; nucleotides not matched to a gene: 3. The length of the CDR3 is 14 residues. Germline CDR1 reads LNHDA; CDR2 reads SQIVND (reference sequence).

The chain combines TRBV5-1 with TRBJ2-5; the match to TRBD1 covers 9 bases. Germline values: CDR1 SGHRS, CDR2 YFSETQ. CDR3 size: 14 residues. Trimming cost V 4 bases and J 5 bases; bases outside gene matches: 6. The CDR3 protein is CASSPQGAVETQYF. In nucleotides, the CDR3 is TGCGCCAGCAGCCCACAGGGGGCGGTTGAGACCCAGTACTTC.

The V call is TRBV29-1, the J call TRBJ2-7; a weak D match, TRBD1 (5 bases). Trimming took off 2 bases at V and 1 base at J, with 9 bases between the two ends. CDR1 and CDR2 from the germline V gene are SQVTM and ANQGSEA. The CDR3 contains 13 residues. CDR3 region: CSVETDTSYEQYF. CDR3 bases: TGCAGCGTTGAAACGGACACTTCCTACGAGCAGTACTTC.

This rearrangement joins TRBV2 to TRBJ2-7; TRBD2 aligns across 13 bases. V lost 10 bases, J lost 0 bases, and 9 bases stayed unmatched. The CDR3 runs 16 residues. Per germline, CDR1 SNHLY and CDR2 FYNNEI. CDR3 loop: CATSGTSGTNSYEQYF. CDR3 nucleotide sequence: TGTGCCACCTCCGGGACTAGCGGGACCAACTCCTACGAGCAGTACTTC.